One sample yielded the 10 T cell receptor beta chains listed below, sequenced in a study of CD8 T cells in ankylosing spondylitis. MiXCR, applied by TCRdb to the 5' RACE reads, yields one record per CDR3 protein. The sample contains about 250,000 distinct CDR3 sequences, about 10% of which appear only once. Sequencing was performed on blood, either unsorted or a sorted T cell fraction (not recorded which). These receptor sequences come from a male donor with ankylosing spondylitis or in good health (not recorded which).

This clonotype has a count of ten or more. The chain joins TRBV11-2 to TRBJ2-5; TRBD2 matches at 10 bases. The CDR3 sequence is 18 residues long. Trimming removed 2 bases from V and 0 bases from J; junction bases left unmatched: 9. The germline gives CDR1 SGHAT, CDR2 FQNNGV. CDR3 in DNA: TGTGCCAGCAGCTTAAATGAGCTAGCGGGAGCGTACCAAGAGACCCAGTACTTC. This encodes CASSLNELAGAYQETQYF.

This clonotype was recorded at least ten times. The J gene is TRBJ1-2, the V gene TRBV12-3 or TRBV12-4, with D hard to call. Trimming pared 1 base from V and 7 bases from J, leaving 10 bases between. The CDR3 runs to 13 residues. The CDR3 spells CASSLESTPGYTF. CDR3 sequence (DNA): TGTGCCAGCAGTTTAGAATCCACCCCTGGCTACACCTTC.

This clonotype showed up many times. The chain combines TRBV12-3 or TRBV12-4 with TRBJ2-7, with TRBD2 as a possible D gene (6 bases). CDR3 size: 12 residues. Trimming stripped 7 bases from V and 4 bases from J, with 11 bases between. The CDR3 nucleotides read TGTGCCAGCACGGGAGCAGGGTACGAGCAGTACTTC. This translates into CASTGAGYEQYF.

This clonotype was counted many times. J is TRBJ2-3 and V is TRBV20-1; D is ambiguous. Per germline, CDR1 DFQATT and CDR2 SNEGSKA (reference sequence). Deletions cut 8 bases from V and 1 base from J, with 13 bases between. This CDR3 has 13 amino acids. The CDR3 here is CSPNYEGTDTQYF. CDR3 bases: TGCAGTCCAAATTATGAGGGCACAGATACGCAGTATTTT.

This chain joins TRBV20-1 and TRBJ2-6, with 12 bases aligning to TRBD1. CDR3 length: 16 residues. CDR1 and CDR2 from the germline V gene are DFQATT and SNEGSKA (reference sequence). V shed 6 bases and J 4 bases; nucleotides not matched to a gene: 7. In DNA, the CDR3 is TGCAGTGCCAAGGGACAGGGGGCGCCCGGGGCCAACGTCCTGACTTTC. This translates into CSAKGQGAPGANVLTF.

The sample holds a few counts of this clonotype. The chain employs TRBV20-1 and TRBJ2-1; 8 bases agree with TRBD2. The trim removed 5 bases at V and 9 bases at J, leaving 6 bases unmatched. The CDR3 runs 12 residues. Looked up from germline, CDR1 is DFQATT and CDR2 is SNEGSKA (reference sequence). CDR3 DNA: TGCAGTGCTCCACGACTAGCGTCTGAGCAGTTCTTC. Amino acid sequence: CSAPRLASEQFF.

This clonotype was counted only a few times. J is TRBJ2-7 and V is TRBV20-1; D might be TRBD1 (6 bases). CDR3 length equals 16 residues. Deletions cut 2 bases from V and 1 base from J, with 18 bases between. Germline assignment: CDR1 DFQATT and CDR2 SNEGSKA (reference sequence). The DNA for the CDR3 is TGCAGTGCTAGACGGGCCGGACAGATATTTTCCTACGAGCAGTACTTC. Amino acids: CSARRAGQIFSYEQYF.

This clonotype was seen more than once but under ten times. The rearrangement links TRBV7-2 to TRBJ2-7; a possible D gene is TRBD2 (5 bases). Germline values: CDR1 SGHTA, CDR2 FQGNSA. The CDR3 runs 16 residues. The ends were cut back, 1 base at V and 2 bases at J, with 15 bases in the middle. The CDR3 bases are TGTGCCAGCAGCTTAGAGTCTCCGGGGTTCACCTACGAGCAGTACTTC. It yields the protein CASSLESPGFTYEQYF.

At least ten counts were recorded for this clonotype. This chain connects TRBV5-1 to TRBJ2-1; the D call may be TRBD1 or TRBD2 (6 bases each). Germline V lookup: CDR1 SGHRS, CDR2 YFSETQ. This CDR3 region has 17 residues. V was clipped by 3 bases and J by 0 bases, with 16 bases between them. The CDR3 here is CASSWRAGQSSYNEQFF. The CDR3 nucleotides are TGCGCCAGCAGCTGGAGGGCGGGACAAAGCTCCTACAATGAGCAGTTCTTC.

V is TRBV30 and J is TRBJ1-3; D gene unclear. Germline-derived CDR1 and CDR2 are GTSNPN and SVGIG (reference sequence). V lost 3 bases to trimming and J lost 1 base, with 16 bases between them. The CDR3 consists of 16 residues. The CDR3 DNA reads as TGTGCCTGGAGATCGGAGACCTTCTTGTCTGGAAACACCATATATTTT. This gives the protein CAWRSETFLSGNTIYF.